The 8 T cell receptor beta chains given below trace back to one sample, sequenced in a study of cytomegalovirus exposure and HLA in healthy donors. The PCR made use of 60 Vbeta and 13 Jbeta primers. Repertoires were generated with immunoSEQ multiplex PCR, while TCRdb's copy carries only in-frame clones and drops some. This table has roughly 120,000 clones, roughly 80% appearing once. Material: PBMCs. The origin of the receptors is a man younger than 40 in good health and CMV-seropositive.

The chain combines TRBV5-1 with TRBJ1-6; perhaps TRBD1 as D (6 bases). The germline V and J ends were trimmed by 2 bases and 0 bases, with 9 bases remaining between them. This CDR3 region has 16 residues. CDR1 and CDR2 (germline): SGHRS, YFSETQ. CDR3: CASSLGGFSYNSPLHF. CDR3 sequence (DNA): TGCGCCAGCAGCTTAGGGGGTTTCTCCTATAATTCACCCCTCCACTTT.

V gene TRBV6-1 combines with J gene TRBJ1-2; tentatively, D is TRBD1 (5 bases). The germline V gene encodes CDR1 MNHNS and CDR2 SASEGT. This CDR3 has 14 residues. Trimming took 6 bases from V and 8 from J, leaving 19 bases between them. The CDR3 DNA is TGTGCCAGCAGGGAGGGACCACCTCCGGGGGGCTACACCTTC. It encodes CASREGPPPGGYTF.

The CDR3 protein is CASSDPASSYEQYV. CDR3 nucleotides: TGTGCCAGCAGTGATCCGGCTAGCTCCTACGAGCAGTACGTC. This rearrangement joins TRBV2 to TRBJ2-7; no firm D call. Germline lookup yields CDR1 SNHLY and CDR2 FYNNEI. This CDR3 has 14 amino acids. V lost 3 bases and J 0 bases, leaving 9 bases between the germline ends.

This clone was detected only a few times. The rearrangement joins TRBV5-4 to TRBJ1-4; the match to TRBD1 covers 9 bases. V lost 4 bases and J lost 7; bases outside the gene matches: 5. Germline V gene data show CDR1 as SGHNT and CDR2 as YYREEE (reference sequence). This CDR3 comprises 14 residues. Here the CDR3 reads CASSTWDRAEKLFF. The CDR3, as DNA: TGTGCCAGCAGCACGTGGGACAGGGCTGAAAAACTGTTTTTT.

This chain uses TRBV28 with TRBJ1-5; 9 bases match TRBD1. CDR3 length equals 16 residues. V gave up 2 bases and J gave up 5 bases; unmatched junction bases: 7. Germline V gene data show CDR1 as MDHEN and CDR2 as SYDVKM. The CDR3 region has the DNA TGTGCCAGCAGTTTAATGGGACAGGGTACTCATCAGCCCCAGCATTTT. It yields the protein CASSLMGQGTHQPQHF.

V is TRBV5-4 and J is TRBJ2-2, with D tentatively TRBD1 (5 bases). Between the trimmed V and J ends, which lost 0 bases and 0 bases, there was a span of 12 bases. Germline values: CDR1 SGHNT, CDR2 YYREEE (reference sequence). There are 17 residues in the CDR3. For the CDR3, the DNA is TGTGCCAGCAGCTTGGCCTTAGGGGCGGCGAACACCGGGGAGCTGTTTTTT. The encoded protein is CASSLALGAANTGELFF.

The rearrangement joins TRBV6-6 to TRBJ1-2; 10 bases agree with TRBD1. In germline, CDR1 is MNHNY, CDR2 SVGAGI (reference sequence). V trimming: 4 bases; J trimming: 8 bases; junction bases outside the gene matches: 7. CDR3 length: 14 residues. Here the CDR3 reads CASSSPGTGEGYTF. DNA of the CDR3: TGTGCCAGCAGTTCCCCCGGGACAGGGGAGGGCTACACCTTC.

In this sample, this clone turned up once. The rearrangement uses TRBV15 and TRBJ2-3, with 7 bases that match TRBD2. The CDR3 has 16 amino acids. With 1 base clipped from V and 2 bases from J, the junction kept 6 bases outside the gene matches. From germline, CDR1 is LNHNV and CDR2 YYDKDF (reference sequence). Written as DNA, the CDR3 is TGTGCCACCAGCAGAGCTCCTAGCGGTGTCACAGATACGCAGTATTTT. Translated, it gives CATSRAPSGVTDTQYF.